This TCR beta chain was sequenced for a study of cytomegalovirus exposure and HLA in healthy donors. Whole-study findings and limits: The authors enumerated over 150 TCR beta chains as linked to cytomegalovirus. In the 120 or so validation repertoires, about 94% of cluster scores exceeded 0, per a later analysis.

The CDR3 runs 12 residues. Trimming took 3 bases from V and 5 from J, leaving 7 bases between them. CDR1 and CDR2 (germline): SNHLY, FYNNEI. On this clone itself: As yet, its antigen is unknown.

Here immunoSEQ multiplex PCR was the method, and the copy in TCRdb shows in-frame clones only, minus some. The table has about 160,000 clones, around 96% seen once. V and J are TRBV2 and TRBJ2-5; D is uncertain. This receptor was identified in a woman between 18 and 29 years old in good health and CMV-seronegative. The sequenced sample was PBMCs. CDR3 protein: CASSEGRETQYF. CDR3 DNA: TGTGCCAGCAGTGAGGGCCGGGAGACCCAGTACTTC.